This note documents a single T cell receptor (beta chain) sequence. The target antigen is unknown. CD45RO-negative, CCR7-selected cells formed the naive CD8 fraction, which excluded terminally differentiated effector memory CD45RA+ cells. The sample is drawn from a study of shared clonotypes between healthy human individuals. The study's findings and limits: Sharing of clonotypes among donors was expected to vary with sequencing depth. A reduction in generation probabilities was seen for non-shared clonotypes relative to those shared by all four donors.

Repertoires were generated with immunoSEQ multiplex PCR, while TCRdb's copy carries only in-frame clones and drops some. The repertoire holds roughly 2.1 million clones, with about 92% as singletons. This TCR came from a man younger than 30 in good health. Some clones in this sample may be carry-over from other donors' samples. Material for sequencing was naive CD8+ T cells from PBMCs.

CDR3 protein: CASSRTTGLVVAEAFF. CDR3 DNA sequence: TGTGCCAGCAGTAGAACGACAGGGTTGGTAGTCGCTGAAGCTTTCTTT. The genes are TRBV28 and TRBJ1-1, with TRBD1 identical over 7 bases. Germline values: CDR1 MDHEN, CDR2 SYDVKM. V shed 5 bases, J shed 6 bases, and the junction held 15 bases outside the gene matches. The CDR3 runs to 16 residues.